The clone carrying this T cell receptor beta chain has only a few counts. Its matching antigen is unknown. This CDR3 region has 14 residues. The germline V gene has CDR1 SGDLS and CDR2 YYNGEE. Trimming left V 4 bases short and J 4 bases short, with 15 bases between. The sample's time point: sample taken at primary tumor resection. Unsorted whole RNA from tumor, nontumor lung or frozen PBMC underwent sequencing. The cohort: 65 to 80 early-stage, untreated non-small cell lung cancer patients. This record comes from a study of spatial heterogeneity in lung cancer. Study background: The average appearance count of each unique TCR and UMI combination in raw reads was more than 9.5. Findings and limits, study-wide: In blood, ubiquitous expanded tumor TCRs appeared more at resection than follow-up.

A unique molecular identifier was carried by every single TCR cDNA molecule. TCRdb used MiXCR to reprocess the 5' RACE reads, holding one entry per CDR3 protein. The top ten hold approximately 15% of the sample, which has around 60,000 distinct CDR3 sequences, 7.5% to 9% seen once. The chain links TRBV9 to TRBJ2-7; D is unclear. The sequence was collected from a female donor with early-stage non-small cell lung cancer. Sequenced material: PBMCs, taken at surgery. This CDR3 is CASSTSPGSYEQYF. In DNA form, the CDR3 reads TGTGCCAGCAGCACGAGCCCAGGTTCATACGAGCAGTACTTC.